A selection of T cell receptor beta chains follows, all from one sample in a study of blood T cells in healthy people across ages. TCRdb ran MiXCR on the 5' RACE reads and lists one entry per CDR3 protein. Among approximately 490,000 distinct CDR3 sequences listed, around 24% were seen once. This sample was also put to use in a study of T cells of mothers and their children.

Source material: blood. The receptors were sampled from a boy between 10 and 17 years old in good health. Both conserved end residues are part of each CDR3. A D gene is named only where the DNA matches it firmly. The size of a clone is reported for some rows only, either as once, few or many, or as a class for expanded clones.

j_call clone_size v_call d_call cdr3_nt cdr3_aa
TRBJ2-5 NA TRBV2 NA TGTGCCATAAGGTGGGACCCGGAGGAAGAGACCCAGTACTTC CAIRWDPEEETQYF
TRBJ1-1 NA TRBV6-6 NA TGTGCCAGCACCCAGGAACAGCTGAACACTGAAGCTTTCTTT CASTQEQLNTEAFF
TRBJ1-2 NA TRBV29-1 NA TGCAGCGTTGATGGAGAGGACGGCTATGGCTACACCTTC CSVDGEDGYGYTF
TRBJ2-1 many TRBV2 NA TGTGCCAGCAGTGAATACAATGAGCAGTTCTTC CASSEYNEQFF
TRBJ2-6 NA TRBV5-6 NA TGTGCCAGCAGCTTTCTGCATGGGGCCAACGTCCTGACTTTC CASSFLHGANVLTF
TRBJ2-2 NA TRBV5-4 NA TGTGCCAGCAGCTTGGTGTTGGGGATAATGCCCGGGGAGCTGTTTTTT CASSLVLGIMPGELFF
TRBJ2-1 NA TRBV28 TRBD2 TGTGCCAGCAGTTTGACCGGGGGGACTACTGGGGAGCAGTTCTTC CASSLTGGTTGEQFF
TRBJ2-3 NA TRBV30 TRBD2 TGTGCCTGGAGTAGGCGGGGGGGCGTGGCAGATACGCAGTATTTT CAWSRRGGVADTQYF
TRBJ2-1 many TRBV2 NA TGTGCCAGCAGTGACCGCAGGGAAACCCGCGGTGAGCAGTTCTTC CASSDRRETRGEQFF
TRBJ2-7 few TRBV5-1 TRBD1 TGCGCCAGCAGCGGGACAGGGGCCTCCTACGAGCAGTACTTC CASSGTGASYEQYF
TRBJ1-2 once TRBV27 NA TGTGCCAGCAGACCAACTCCAAACGGAAACTATGGCTACACCTTC CASRPTPNGNYGYTF
TRBJ1-5 NA TRBV15 NA TGTGCCACCAGCAAAGGAGCACAGGGAGGGGATAGCAATCAGCCCCAGCATTTT CATSKGAQGGDSNQPQHF
TRBJ2-5 NA TRBV14 NA TGTGCCAGCAGCCAAGAACTAGCAGGAGAGACCCAGTACTTC CASSQELAGETQYF
TRBJ1-2 many TRBV29-1 NA TGCAGCGTTGAAGAGGCCCTCGGGGGGCTTAACTATGGCTACACCTTC CSVEEALGGLNYGYTF
TRBJ2-3 few TRBV29-1 NA TGCAGCTCCCGGGCGGACACCTCCACAGATACGCAGTATTTT CSSRADTSTDTQYF
TRBJ1-4 few TRBV2 NA TGTGCCAGCCACGTGGGTAATGAAAAACTGTTTTTT CASHVGNEKLFF
TRBJ2-3 few TRBV29-1 NA TGCTCGGGGTCGATAGATACGCAGTATTTT CSGSIDTQYF
TRBJ2-7 few TRBV20-1 NA TGCAGTGCTAGAGAGAGTCTAGCGAAATACGAGCAGTACTTC CSARESLAKYEQYF
TRBJ2-7 NA TRBV4-3 NA TGCGCCAGCAGCCAAGGCGTCAGGGGTTCCTACGAGCAGTACTTC CASSQGVRGSYEQYF
TRBJ2-3 NA TRBV7-2 TRBD1 TGTGCCAGCAGCTTACAGGGGGCTCGGGTAGATACGCAGTATTTT CASSLQGARVDTQYF
TRBJ2-6 NA TRBV4-1 NA TGCGCCAGCAGCCAAGAGGGTAGTTGGGCTGGGGCCAACGTCCTGACTTTC CASSQEGSWAGANVLTF
TRBJ2-1 NA TRBV20-1 TRBD2 TGCAGTGCTAGGGGAGGCCCGGGCGGGAGCAACAATGAGCAGTTCTTC CSARGGPGGSNNEQFF
TRBJ2-5 few TRBV15 NA TGTGCCACCAGCAGAGATAGTGTCGGGAGAACAGAGACCCAGTACTTC CATSRDSVGRTETQYF